One sample yielded the 25 T cell receptor beta chains listed below, sequenced in a study of T-cell reconstitution after alpha-beta-depleted transplantation in children. TCRbeta library preparation incorporated unique molecular identifiers. TCRdb passed the PCR reads through MiXCR, listing each CDR3 protein once. The sample has about 900,000 distinct CDR3 sequences; around 30% are singletons. Sample: PBMCs, mostly from graft donor cells, taken 360 days after TCRalphabeta/CD19-depleted stem cell transplant. The receptors shown here come from a boy younger than two who had a stem cell transplant for SCID, so the T cells may come from the graft donor.

The V call is TRBV6-1, the J call TRBJ2-4; D perhaps matches TRBD1 (5 bases). Germline CDR1 reads MNHNS; CDR2 reads SASEGT. The V gene lost 5 bases and the J gene lost 0 bases, with 17 bases spanning the gap. The CDR3 has 17 amino acids. The CDR3 coding sequence is TGTGCCAGCAGTCCGAGGCAGGGCGAACTAGCCAAAAACATTCAGTACTTC. Translating gives CASSPRQGELAKNIQYF.

The J gene is TRBJ2-6, the V gene TRBV12-3 or TRBV12-4, with 10 bases identical to TRBD1. The CDR3 covers 19 residues. The trim removed 5 bases at V and 2 bases at J, leaving 12 bases unmatched. The CDR3 reads CASSLVLDRGFAGANVLTF. The CDR3, as DNA: TGTGCCAGCAGTCTGGTCTTGGACAGGGGGTTTGCTGGGGCCAACGTCCTGACTTTC.

V is TRBV7-2 and J is TRBJ2-1, with D possibly matching TRBD1 (5 bases). The CDR3 consists of 13 residues. The germline V and J ends were trimmed by 10 bases and 4 bases, with 14 bases remaining between them. From germline, CDR1 is SGHTA and CDR2 FQGNSA. In DNA, the CDR3 is TGTGCCACGCGTCCGACAGTATACAATGAGCAGTTCTTC. Protein: CATRPTVYNEQFF. Full variable domain (remainder filled in from reference TRBV7-2 and TRBJ2-1): GAGVSQSPSNKVTEKGKDVELRCDPISGHTALYWYRQSLGQGLEFLIYFQGNSAPDKSGLPSDRFSAERTGGSVSTLTIQRTQQEDSAVYLCATRPTVYNEQFFGPGTRLTVL.

This sequence joins TRBV7-9 and TRBJ1-3; tentatively, D is TRBD1 (5 bases). CDR1 SEHNR and CDR2 FQNEAQ come from the germline V gene (reference sequence). The V end was cut by 6 bases, the J end by 2 bases, with 11 bases between. This CDR3 comprises 14 residues. CDR3 residues: CASSAQGTGNTIYF. The CDR3 nucleotides read TGTGCCAGCAGTGCCCAGGGAACTGGAAACACCATATATTTT.

This clonotype was observed many times. The rearrangement links TRBV5-6 to TRBJ2-3; no reliable D call. Trimming shortened V by 0 bases and J by 5 bases, and 10 bases separated the two germline ends. CDR3 length equals 14 residues. Germline V gives CDR1 SGHDT, CDR2 YYEEEE. The CDR3 loop is CASSLVDSLDTQYF. As DNA, the CDR3 is TGTGCCAGCAGCTTGGTTGACTCACTAGATACGCAGTATTTT.

This sequence joins TRBV5-1 and TRBJ1-1; 9 positions agree with TRBD1. The CDR3 sequence is 17 residues long. J gave up 3 bases and V 0 bases, and 9 bases lay outside the gene matches. The germline gives CDR1 SGHRS, CDR2 YFSETQ. The CDR3 sequence is CASSLAPGQGRDTEAFF. The DNA for the CDR3 is TGCGCCAGCAGCTTGGCCCCGGGACAGGGAAGGGACACTGAAGCTTTCTTT. The whole variable domain, remainder taken from reference TRBV5-1 and TRBJ1-1, is KAGVTQTPRYLIKTRGQQVTLSCSPISGHRSVSWYQQTPGQGLQFLFEYFSETQRNKGNFPGRFSGRQFSNSRSEMNVSTLELGDSALYLCASSLAPGQGRDTEAFFGQGTRLTVV.

Concerning this clonotype: This may arise from a read error, as a much more abundant clone is one base away. The V and J genes are TRBV5-1 and TRBJ1-1; D perhaps matches TRBD1 (5 bases). The CDR3 is 14 amino acids. Trimming removed 1 base at V and 4 bases at J, with 11 bases between. Per germline, CDR1 SGHRS and CDR2 YFSETQ. The CDR3 nucleotides are TGCGCCAGCAGCTTGTCGGGGGGGAGCACTGAAGCTTTCTTT. Protein: CASSLSGGSTEAFF.

This clonotype has more than one count but fewer than ten. V is TRBV7-2 and J is TRBJ1-1, with 7 nucleotides matching TRBD1. Per the germline V gene, CDR1 is SGHTA and CDR2 is FQGNSA. The CDR3 sequence is 15 residues long. With V trimmed by 3 bases and J by 0 bases, 4 bases remained unmatched. CDR3 sequence: CASSFTGTVNTEAFF. The CDR3, as DNA: TGTGCCAGCAGCTTTACAGGGACAGTGAACACTGAAGCTTTCTTT.

The chain joins TRBV5-1 to TRBJ2-1; 8 bases are a match to TRBD1. The trim removed 4 bases at V and 8 bases at J, leaving 5 bases unmatched. The CDR3 consists of 13 residues. CDR1 is SGHRS and CDR2 is YFSETQ in the germline V gene. This chain's CDR3 is CASSLTDRDEQFF. DNA for the CDR3: TGCGCCAGCAGCCTGACGGACAGGGATGAGCAGTTCTTC.

This clonotype occurred a few times. The rearrangement joins TRBV10-3 to TRBJ1-1; 9 bases fit TRBD1. Looked up from germline, CDR1 is ENHRY and CDR2 is SYGVKD. J was trimmed by 5 bases and V by 4 bases; bases with no gene match: 8. This CDR3 has 15 amino acids. CDR3 nucleotides: TGTGCCATCAGTGCGGACAGGGGTAGAGGAACTGAAGCTTTCTTT. It codes for CAISADRGRGTEAFF.

The chain joins TRBV20-1 to TRBJ2-1; 8 nucleotides line up with TRBD2. With V trimmed by 2 bases and J by 7 bases, 7 bases remained unmatched. CDR1 and CDR2 from the germline V gene are DFQATT and SNEGSKA (reference sequence). The CDR3 has 14 residues. This CDR3 is CSARRGGPGNEQFF. The CDR3 coding sequence is TGCAGTGCTAGACGCGGGGGGCCGGGAAATGAGCAGTTCTTC.

This clonotype was seen a handful of times. The chain couples TRBV6-2 or TRBV6-3 to TRBJ1-2; possible D gene TRBD1, 6 bases. This CDR3 is 13 amino acids long. Deletions cut 4 bases from V and 12 bases from J, with 18 bases between. Germline CDR1 and CDR2: MNHEY and SVGEGT. In DNA, the CDR3 is TGTGCCAGCAGTTCGTTGGACAGCCTTGAGGACACCTTC. It encodes CASSSLDSLEDTF.

The sample holds a few counts of this clonotype. The chain has TRBV10-3 and TRBJ1-1, with D perhaps matching TRBD1 (5 bases). Trimming stripped 2 bases from V and 2 bases from J, with 9 bases between. The germline V gene has CDR1 ENHRY and CDR2 SYGVKD. CDR3 length: 14 residues. The chain's CDR3 is CAISERGTNTEAFF. DNA for the CDR3: TGTGCCATCAGTGAGCGGGGGACTAACACTGAAGCTTTCTTT.

The sample holds a few counts of this clonotype. J is TRBJ1-1 and V is TRBV7-3, with D tentatively TRBD1 (5 bases). CDR3 length: 18 amino acids. V was pared by 1 base and J by 2 bases, with 20 bases between. CDR1 and CDR2 (germline): SGHTA, FQGTGA. The CDR3 DNA reads as TGTGCCAGCAGCTTAATCGACGGGGGTCGGGTCGGTAACACTGAAGCTTTCTTT. This translates into CASSLIDGGRVGNTEAFF.

J is TRBJ2-1 and V is TRBV5-1; D call uncertain. The V and J ends lost 5 bases and 6 bases respectively, with 21 bases between them. The germline V gene encodes CDR1 SGHRS and CDR2 YFSETQ. The CDR3 extends over 16 amino acids. CDR3 amino acids: CASRGVSPLWSNEQFF. CDR3 DNA: TGCGCCAGCAGAGGAGTAAGCCCCCTCTGGTCCAATGAGCAGTTCTTC.

This chain joins TRBV28 and TRBJ2-5; TRBD2 agrees at 7 bases. This CDR3 spans 16 amino acids. From germline, CDR1 is MDHEN and CDR2 SYDVKM. Trimming took 1 base from V and 4 from J; bases not matched to a gene: 9. The DNA for the CDR3 is TGTGCCAGCAGTTTATCCTCTGGGACTATCCCAGAGACCCAGTACTTC. It codes for CASSLSSGTIPETQYF.

The chain links TRBV2 to TRBJ2-7, with 8 bases identical to TRBD2. The CDR3 sequence is 15 residues long. Trimming took 1 base from V and 4 from J; bases not matched to a gene: 6. Germline CDR1 is SNHLY and CDR2 is FYNNEI. The CDR3 reads CASSEELAATYEQYF. The CDR3 DNA reads TGTGCCAGCAGTGAAGAACTAGCGGCGACTTACGAGCAGTACTTC. Full variable domain (remainder filled in from reference TRBV2 and TRBJ2-7): EPEVTQTPSHQVTQMGQEVILRCVPISNHLYFYWYRQILGQKVEFLVSFYNNEISEKSEIFDDQFSVERPDGSNFTLKIRSTKLEDSAMYFCASSEELAATYEQYFGPGTRLTVT.

This chain uses TRBV5-1 with TRBJ2-3; a weak D match, TRBD2 (6 bases). The CDR3 is 16 amino acids. Trimming took 4 bases from V and 2 from J, leaving 17 bases between them. Germline assignment: CDR1 SGHRS and CDR2 YFSETQ. This CDR3 is CASSRYSGTSTDTQYF. CDR3 nucleotides: TGCGCCAGCAGCAGGTACTCGGGGACTTCCACAGATACGCAGTATTTT.

The chain joins TRBV4-1 to TRBJ2-4; D is possibly TRBD1 (5 bases). V was pared by 3 bases and J by 0 bases, with 15 bases between. The germline gives CDR1 MGHRA, CDR2 YSYEKL. The CDR3 consists of 17 residues. The CDR3 protein is CASSHLTVQLAKNIQYF. The CDR3, as DNA: TGCGCCAGCAGCCACCTGACAGTGCAACTAGCCAAAAACATTCAGTACTTC.

A few counts support this clonotype. The gene calls are TRBV10-3 and TRBJ2-7; 10 positions agree with TRBD1. Germline V gives CDR1 ENHRY, CDR2 SYGVKD. The trim removed 6 bases at V and 7 bases at J, leaving 18 bases unmatched. The CDR3 is 17 residues long. This CDR3 reads CAIRPGQGPFLNGEQYF. CDR3 DNA: TGTGCCATCAGGCCGGGACAGGGGCCCTTCTTAAACGGGGAGCAGTACTTC.

The rearrangement links TRBV12-3 or TRBV12-4 to TRBJ2-7; 7 bases align to TRBD1. The J segment lost 2 bases and the V segment lost 6 bases, leaving 10 bases of the junction unmatched. The CDR3 length is 15 residues. As DNA, the CDR3 is TGTGCCAGCAGCAGGACCTCTGACAGGGCCTACGAGCAGTACTTC. Its protein is CASSRTSDRAYEQYF.

This clonotype turned up a few times. The rearrangement joins TRBV25-1 to TRBJ2-3, with no clear D. Germline CDR1 reads MGHDK; CDR2 reads SYGVNS. This CDR3 is built from 15 residues. V lost 2 bases and J lost 3, with 12 bases in between. The CDR3 here is CASSERQDRTDTQYF. In DNA form, the CDR3 reads TGTGCCAGCAGTGAACGGCAGGACCGAACAGATACGCAGTATTTT.

V gene TRBV5-5 combines with J gene TRBJ2-1; no reliable D call. V dropped 6 bases and J dropped 6 bases, with 19 bases sitting between them. The CDR3 extends over 15 amino acids. The V gene's germline CDR1 is SGHKS and CDR2 YYEKEE (reference sequence). CDR3 amino acids: CASNLSPRMVNEQFF. The CDR3 nucleotides read TGTGCCAGCAACCTCTCCCCTAGAATGGTCAATGAGCAGTTCTTC. The full variable domain, rest sourced from reference TRBV5-5 and TRBJ2-1, is DAGVTQSPTHLIKTRGQQVTLRCSPISGHKSVSWYQQVLGQGPQFIFQYYEKEERGRGNFPDRFSARQFPNYSSELNVNALLLGDSALYLCASNLSPRMVNEQFFGPGTRLTVL.

V usage is TRBV28 and J usage is TRBJ2-5; TRBD1 might be the D (5 bases). Germline CDR1 reads MDHEN; CDR2 reads SYDVKM. CDR3 length: 14 amino acids. Trimming removed 4 bases at V and 0 bases at J, with 9 bases between. CDR3 loop: CASSYPGYQETQYF. CDR3 DNA: TGTGCCAGCAGTTACCCAGGGTACCAAGAGACCCAGTACTTC.

This clonotype came up a few times. The gene calls are TRBV5-6 and TRBJ2-6; D gene unclear. V was trimmed by 3 bases and J by 0 bases, leaving 7 bases between them. This CDR3 is built from 15 residues. Germline V gene lookup returns CDR1 SGHDT and CDR2 YYEEEE. CDR3 DNA: TGTGCCAGCAGCTCCAGACCCTCTGGGGCCAACGTCCTGACTTTC. It codes for CASSSRPSGANVLTF.